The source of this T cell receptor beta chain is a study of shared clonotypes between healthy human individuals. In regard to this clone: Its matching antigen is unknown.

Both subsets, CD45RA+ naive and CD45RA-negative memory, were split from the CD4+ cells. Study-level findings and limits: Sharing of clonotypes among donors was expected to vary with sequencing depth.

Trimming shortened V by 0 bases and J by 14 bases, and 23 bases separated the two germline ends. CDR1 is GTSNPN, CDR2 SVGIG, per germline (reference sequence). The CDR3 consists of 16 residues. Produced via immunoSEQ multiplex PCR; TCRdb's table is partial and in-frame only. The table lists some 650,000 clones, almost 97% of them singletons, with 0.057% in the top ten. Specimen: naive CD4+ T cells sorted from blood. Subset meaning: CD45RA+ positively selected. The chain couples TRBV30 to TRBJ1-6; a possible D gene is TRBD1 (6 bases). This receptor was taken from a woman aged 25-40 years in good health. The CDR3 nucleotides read TGTGCCTGGAGTGTATCAGGGGTCGTTAGTTGGGGGGCCCTCCACTTT. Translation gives CAWSVSGVVSWGALHF. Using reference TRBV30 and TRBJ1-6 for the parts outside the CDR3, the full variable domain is SQTIHQWPATLVQPVGSPLSLECTVEGTSNPNLYWYRQAAGRGLQLLFYSVGIGQISSEVPQNLSASRPQDRQFILSSKKLLLSDSGFYLCAWSVSGVVSWGALHFGNGTRLTVT.